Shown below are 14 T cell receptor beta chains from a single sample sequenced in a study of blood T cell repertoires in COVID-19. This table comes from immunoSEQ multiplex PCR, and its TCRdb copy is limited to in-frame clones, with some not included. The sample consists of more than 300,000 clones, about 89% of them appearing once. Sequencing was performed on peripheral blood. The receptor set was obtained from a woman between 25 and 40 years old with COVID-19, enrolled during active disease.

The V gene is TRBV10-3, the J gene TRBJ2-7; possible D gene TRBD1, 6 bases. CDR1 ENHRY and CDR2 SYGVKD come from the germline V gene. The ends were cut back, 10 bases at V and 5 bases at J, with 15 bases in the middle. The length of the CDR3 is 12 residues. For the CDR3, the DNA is TGTGCCACCACAGGGTATCAGGACGAGCAGTACTTC. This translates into CATTGYQDEQYF.

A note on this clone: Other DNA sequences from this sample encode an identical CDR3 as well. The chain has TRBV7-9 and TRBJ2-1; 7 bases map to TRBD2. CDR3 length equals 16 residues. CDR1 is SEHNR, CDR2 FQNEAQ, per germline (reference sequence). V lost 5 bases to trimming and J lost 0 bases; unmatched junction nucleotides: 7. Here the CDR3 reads CASSPPSGSSYNEQFF. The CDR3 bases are TGTGCCAGCAGCCCACCTAGCGGCAGCTCCTACAATGAGCAGTTCTTC.

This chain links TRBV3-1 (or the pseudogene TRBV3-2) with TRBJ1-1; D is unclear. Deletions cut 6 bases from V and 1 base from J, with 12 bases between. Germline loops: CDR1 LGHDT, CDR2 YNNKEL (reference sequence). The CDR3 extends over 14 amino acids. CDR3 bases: TGTGCCAGCAGTCCGAATCGGAGGAACACTGAAGCTTTCTTT. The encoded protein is CASSPNRRNTEAFF.

DNA for the CDR3: TGTGCCAGTAGTACTCCCGGACAACCAGGGACAGATACGCAGTATTTT. Translating it yields CASSTPGQPGTDTQYF. The chain carries TRBV19 and TRBJ2-3, with D possibly being TRBD1 (5 bases). The CDR3 is 16 amino acids. From germline, CDR1 is LNHDA and CDR2 SQIVND (reference sequence). Trimming stripped 4 bases from V and 3 bases from J, with 17 bases between. The entire variable domain, with the rest obtained from reference TRBV19 and TRBJ2-3, is as follows: DGGITQSPKYLFRKEGQNVTLSCEQNLNHDAMYWYRQDPGQGLRLIYYSQIVNDFQKGDIAEGYSVSREKKESFPLTVTSAQKNPTAFYLCASSTPGQPGTDTQYFGPGTRLTVL.

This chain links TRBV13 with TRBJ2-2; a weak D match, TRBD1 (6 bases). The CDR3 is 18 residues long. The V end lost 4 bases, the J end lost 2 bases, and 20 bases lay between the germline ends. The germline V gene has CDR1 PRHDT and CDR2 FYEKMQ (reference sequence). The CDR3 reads CASSSYTGTELNTGELFF. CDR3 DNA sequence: TGTGCCAGCAGCTCATATACAGGGACGGAATTAAACACCGGGGAGCTGTTTTTT.

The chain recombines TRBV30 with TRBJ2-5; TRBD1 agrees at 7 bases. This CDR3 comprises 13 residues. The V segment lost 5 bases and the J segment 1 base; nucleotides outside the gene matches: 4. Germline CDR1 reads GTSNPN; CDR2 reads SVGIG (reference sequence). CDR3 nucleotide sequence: TGTGCCTGGTTCCGACAGGGCCAAGAGACCCAGTACTTC. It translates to CAWFRQGQETQYF.

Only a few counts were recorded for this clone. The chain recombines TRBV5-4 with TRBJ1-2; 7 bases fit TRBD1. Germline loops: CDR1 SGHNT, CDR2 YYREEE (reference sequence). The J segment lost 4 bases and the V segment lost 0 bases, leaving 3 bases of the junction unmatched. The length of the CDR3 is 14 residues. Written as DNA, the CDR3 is TGTGCCAGCAGCTTGGGACAGGGTACCTATGGCTACACCTTC. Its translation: CASSLGQGTYGYTF.

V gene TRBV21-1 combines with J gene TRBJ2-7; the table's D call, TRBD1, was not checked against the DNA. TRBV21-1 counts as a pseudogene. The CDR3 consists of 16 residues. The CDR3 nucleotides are TGTGCCAGCAGCTCCCGAGGGGGACAGGGCCCCTACGAGCAGTACTTC. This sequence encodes CASSSRGGQGPYEQYF.

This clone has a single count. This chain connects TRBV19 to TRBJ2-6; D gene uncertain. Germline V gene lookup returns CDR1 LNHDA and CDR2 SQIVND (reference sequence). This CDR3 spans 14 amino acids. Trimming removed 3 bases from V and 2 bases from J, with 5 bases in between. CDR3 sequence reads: CASSILAGANVLTF. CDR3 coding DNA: TGTGCCAGTAGTATTTTAGCTGGGGCCAACGTCCTGACTTTC.

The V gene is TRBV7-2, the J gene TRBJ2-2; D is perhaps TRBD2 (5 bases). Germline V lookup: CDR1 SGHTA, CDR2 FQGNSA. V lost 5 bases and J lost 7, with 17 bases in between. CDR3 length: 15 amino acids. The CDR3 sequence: CASSELGLLGGELFF. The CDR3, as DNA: TGTGCCAGCAGCGAACTAGGACTCCTAGGCGGGGAGCTGTTTTTT.

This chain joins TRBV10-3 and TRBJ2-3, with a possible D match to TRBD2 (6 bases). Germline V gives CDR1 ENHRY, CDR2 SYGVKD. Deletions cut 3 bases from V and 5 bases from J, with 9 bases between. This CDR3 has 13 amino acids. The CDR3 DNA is TGTGCCATCAGTGAACGGGAGAAAGATACGCAGTATTTT. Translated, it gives CAISEREKDTQYF.

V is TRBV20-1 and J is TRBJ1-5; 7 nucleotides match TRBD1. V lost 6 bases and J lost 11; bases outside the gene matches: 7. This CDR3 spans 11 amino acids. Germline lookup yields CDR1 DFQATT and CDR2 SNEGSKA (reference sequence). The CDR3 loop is CSAPGQTAQHF. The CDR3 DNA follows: TGCAGTGCCCCGGGACAGACGGCCCAGCATTTT.

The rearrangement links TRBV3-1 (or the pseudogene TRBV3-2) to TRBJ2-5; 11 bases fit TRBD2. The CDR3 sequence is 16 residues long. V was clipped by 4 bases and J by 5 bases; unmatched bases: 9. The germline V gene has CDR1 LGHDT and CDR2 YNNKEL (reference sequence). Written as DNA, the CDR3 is TGTGCCAGCAGCCTCTTTAGCGGGAGGGCCGGGGAGACCCAGTACTTC. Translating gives CASSLFSGRAGETQYF.

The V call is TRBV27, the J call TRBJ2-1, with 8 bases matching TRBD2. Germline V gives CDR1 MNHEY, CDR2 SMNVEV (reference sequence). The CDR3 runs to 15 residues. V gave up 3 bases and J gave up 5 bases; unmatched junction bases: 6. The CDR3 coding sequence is TGTGCCAGCAGTTTCTCTAGCGGGTGGGACAATGAGCAGTTCTTC. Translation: CASSFSSGWDNEQFF.